This entry lists 27 T cell receptor beta chains sequenced from one sample in a study of cytomegalovirus exposure and HLA in healthy donors. The primer mix had 60 Vbeta and 13 Jbeta primers. Data came from immunoSEQ multiplex PCR; TCRdb stores just in-frame clones and leaves some out. The sample shows 100,000 to 130,000 clones, approximately 79% of them seen only once. Sequencing was done on a sample of PBMCs. The source is a man younger than 35 in good health and CMV-seronegative.

The chain uses TRBV5-1 and TRBJ2-1; a possible D gene is TRBD1 (6 bases). The CDR3 runs to 16 residues. Deletions cut 4 bases from V and 7 bases from J, with 21 bases between. Germline CDR1 SGHRS, CDR2 YFSETQ. CDR3 nucleotide sequence: TGCGCCAGCAGCCTACGTAGTACAGGGAGTGGGAATGAGCAGTTCTTC. It translates to CASSLRSTGSGNEQFF.

The chain carries TRBV2 and TRBJ1-5, with D perhaps matching TRBD1 (5 bases). Trimming cost V 5 bases and J 6 bases, with 11 bases left between them. This CDR3 contains 13 residues. CDR1 SNHLY and CDR2 FYNNEI come from the germline V gene. This chain's CDR3 is CASSPGLTQPQHF. In DNA form, the CDR3 reads TGTGCCAGCAGTCCAGGGTTGACTCAGCCCCAGCATTTT.

The CDR3 DNA reads as TGTGCCAGCAGCGCAGGACAGGGAAGGAGCTCCTACGAGCAGTACTTC. This translates into CASSAGQGRSSYEQYF. V gene TRBV7-9 combines with J gene TRBJ2-7, with 8 nucleotides matching TRBD1. The V and J ends lost 5 bases and 0 bases, in that order; junction bases with no gene match: 9. CDR3 size: 16 residues. Germline V gene data show CDR1 as SEHNR and CDR2 as FQNEAQ (reference sequence). The full variable domain, in which reference TRBV7-9 and TRBJ2-7 provide the parts outside the CDR3, is DTGVSQNPRHKITKRGQNVTFRCDPISEHNRLYWYRQTLGQGPEFLTYFQNEAQLEKSRLLSDRFSAERPKGSFSTLEIQRTEQGDSAMYLCASSAGQGRSSYEQYFGPGTRLTVT.

The chain recombines TRBV7-9 with TRBJ1-5, with 10 bases fitting TRBD1. The junction had 7 bases not matched to a gene; V was cut back by 3 bases and J by 2 bases. This CDR3 has 17 amino acids. Germline V CDR1 and CDR2: SEHNR, FQNEAQ (reference sequence). As DNA, the CDR3 is TGTGCCAGCAGCTTGGGTTTTGGGACAGGGGGCAATCAGCCCCAGCATTTT. This gives the protein CASSLGFGTGGNQPQHF. Using reference TRBV7-9 and TRBJ1-5 for the parts outside the CDR3, the full variable domain is DTGVSQNPRHKITKRGQNVTFRCDPISEHNRLYWYRQTLGQGPEFLTYFQNEAQLEKSRLLSDRFSAERPKGSFSTLEIQRTEQGDSAMYLCASSLGFGTGGNQPQHFGDGTRLSIL.

This clone was detected only a few times. The chain joins TRBV5-1 to TRBJ2-6; possibly TRBD1 for D (6 bases). From germline, CDR1 is SGHRS and CDR2 YFSETQ. V was cut by 2 bases and J by 2 bases, with 17 bases left in between. CDR3 size: 18 residues. CDR3 coding DNA: TGCGCCAGCAGCTTTGAGGGACACCTTCCCCCTGGGGCCAACGTCCTGACTTTC. Amino acids: CASSFEGHLPPGANVLTF.

CDR3 DNA sequence: TGTGCCAGCAGTGAAGCGGGGGGTCCTGAAGCTTTCTTT. Encoded protein: CASSEAGGPEAFF. This chain connects TRBV6-1 to TRBJ1-1, with D maybe TRBD1 (5 bases). This CDR3 is 13 amino acids long. The germline V gene has CDR1 MNHNS and CDR2 SASEGT. V was cut by 0 bases and J by 6 bases, with 8 bases left in between.

The J gene is TRBJ1-3, the V gene TRBV12-2; the table's D call, TRBD1, was not checked against the DNA. TRBV12-2 is assigned pseudogene status. The CDR3 has 16 amino acids. The CDR3 nucleotides read TGTGCAAGTCGCTTGAAAACAGGGCTTAGGGGAGACACCATATATTTT. Its protein product is CASRLKTGLRGDTIYF.

The rearrangement links TRBV11-1 to TRBJ1-6; the D gene is possibly TRBD1 (6 bases). V gave up 1 base and J gave up 7 bases, with 17 bases separating them. Germline V gene data show CDR1 as SGHAT and CDR2 as FQDESV (reference sequence). This CDR3 is built from 17 residues. The CDR3 DNA sequence: TGTGCCAGCAGCTTAGAGGGAGTACAGGGACCGAATTCACCCCTCCACTTT. Amino acids: CASSLEGVQGPNSPLHF. The full variable domain, its missing parts supplied by reference TRBV11-1 and TRBJ1-6, is EAEVAQSPRYKITEKSQAVAFWCDPISGHATLYWYRQILGQGPELLVQFQDESVVDDSQLPKDRFSAERLKGVDSTLKIQPAELGDSAMYLCASSLEGVQGPNSPLHFGNGTRLTVT.

The chain combines TRBV2 with TRBJ2-7; TRBD1 aligns across 7 bases. CDR3 size: 14 residues. Germline V gives CDR1 SNHLY, CDR2 FYNNEI. The junction had 7 bases not matched to a gene; V was cut back by 6 bases and J by 2 bases. The CDR3 DNA reads as TGTGCCAGCAGGCGAGACAGGGCCACCTACGAGCAGTACTTC. It encodes CASRRDRATYEQYF.

In its sample, this clone was seen a few times. The chain combines TRBV29-1 with TRBJ2-1, with 9 bases fitting TRBD1. The CDR3 loop spans 14 amino acids. Germline CDR1 and CDR2: SQVTM and ANQGSEA. J was trimmed by 0 bases and V by 7 bases; bases with no gene match: 4. CDR3 sequence (DNA): TGCAGCGGCAGGGACAGGGACTCCTACAATGAGCAGTTCTTC. It is translated as CSGRDRDSYNEQFF.

CDR3 loop: CASSAAGRVSEQFF. The CDR3 DNA reads as TGTGCCAGCAGTGCGGCTGGTCGGGTGAGTGAGCAGTTCTTC. The chain uses TRBV2 and TRBJ2-1; the D is unclear. The CDR3 spans 14 residues. Trimming took off 4 bases at V and 9 bases at J, with 16 bases between the two ends. The germline V gene has CDR1 SNHLY and CDR2 FYNNEI. The full variable domain, completed using reference TRBV2 and TRBJ2-1, is EPEVTQTPSHQVTQMGQEVILRCVPISNHLYFYWYRQILGQKVEFLVSFYNNEISEKSEIFDDQFSVERPDGSNFTLKIRSTKLEDSAMYFCASSAAGRVSEQFFGPGTRLTVL.

The chain employs TRBV5-1 and TRBJ2-3; TRBD1 aligns across 8 bases. Germline V lookup: CDR1 SGHRS, CDR2 YFSETQ. The CDR3 runs to 15 residues. Trimming took 4 bases from V and 2 from J; bases not matched to a gene: 6. CDR3 loop: CASSLQGANTDTQYF. The CDR3 DNA sequence: TGCGCCAGCAGCCTCCAGGGGGCTAACACAGATACGCAGTATTTT.

This clone was detected a few times. V and J are TRBV5-8 and TRBJ1-2, with 8 bases aligning to TRBD1. After removal of 4 bases from V and 8 bases from J, the junction contained 13 bases not matched to a gene. The CDR3 length is 15 residues. CDR1 and CDR2 (germline): SGHTS, YDEGEE. The CDR3 DNA sequence: TGTGCCAGCAGCAGCCCACTCCAGGGGGCAGGGGGCTACACCTTC. It yields the protein CASSSPLQGAGGYTF.

The V call is TRBV25-1, the J call TRBJ2-5, with D unclear. The DNA matches TRBJ2-7 better at its end, which makes the J call doubtful. Germline CDR1 and CDR2: MGHDK and SYGVNS. CDR3 length: 13 residues. CDR3 nucleotide sequence: TGTGCCAGCAGTGAAGGGCAGGCCTACGAGCAGTACTTC. Translating it yields CASSEGQAYEQYF.

This chain joins TRBV27 and TRBJ1-5; TRBD1 agrees at 7 bases. J lost 0 bases, V lost 5 bases, and 10 bases had no gene match. The length of the CDR3 is 17 residues. Germline assignment: CDR1 MNHEY and CDR2 SMNVEV (reference sequence). CDR3: CASSPAPTGNSNQPQHF. The CDR3 DNA sequence: TGTGCCAGCAGTCCCGCCCCGACAGGGAATAGCAATCAGCCCCAGCATTTT.

This clone occurred a few times. The CDR3 protein is CASSVAAQGLYPLHF. The CDR3 region has the DNA TGTGCCAGCAGCGTAGCGGCCCAGGGTCTATACCCCCTCCACTTT. The chain links TRBV9 to TRBJ1-6, with a weak D call TRBD1 (5 bases). The V gene's germline CDR1 is SGDLS and CDR2 YYNGEE. The CDR3 contains 15 residues. V lost 0 bases and J lost 13, with 17 bases in between.

The chain couples TRBV9 to TRBJ1-2, with D unresolved. This CDR3 spans 14 amino acids. Germline assignment: CDR1 SGDLS and CDR2 YYNGEE. V gave up 4 bases and J gave up 5 bases, with 15 bases separating them. The CDR3 here is CASSPTAVPYGYTF. CDR3 DNA sequence: TGTGCCAGCAGCCCCACAGCCGTACCATATGGCTACACCTTC.

V usage is TRBV28 and J usage is TRBJ2-7; 9 bases align to TRBD1. This CDR3 spans 14 amino acids. V gave up 3 bases and J gave up 2 bases; unmatched junction bases: 2. CDR1 is MDHEN and CDR2 is SYDVKM in the germline V gene. The DNA of the CDR3 is TGTGCCAGCAGTTTTGGGACAGGGCCCTACGAGCAGTACTTC. This translates into CASSFGTGPYEQYF.

This chain joins TRBV11-2 and TRBJ2-2, with TRBD1 as a possible D gene (6 bases). This CDR3 region has 14 residues. V lost 9 bases and J 2 bases, leaving 13 bases between the germline ends. Germline V CDR1 and CDR2: SGHAT, FQNNGV. CDR3 nucleotide sequence: TGTGCCAGTAACGGACAGTTCAACACCGGGGAGCTGTTTTTT. This sequence encodes CASNGQFNTGELFF.

With regard to this clone: The limits of the CDR3 on the DNA are not certain, so only TCRdb's listed CDR3 is given. The rearrangement joins TRBV6-1 to TRBJ2-6; the table's D call, TRBD1, was not checked against the DNA. In germline, CDR1 is MNHNS, CDR2 SASEGT. The CDR3 is 18 residues long, counting both termini. CDR3 amino acids: CASSGWGQGAGGANVLPF.

Only one count was recorded for this clone. V is TRBV11-3 and J is TRBJ2-6; D is perhaps TRBD1 (5 bases). Trimming took 5 bases from V and 2 from J, leaving 10 bases between them. Per germline, CDR1 SGHNT and CDR2 YENEEA. This CDR3 is built from 15 residues. The CDR3 region is CASSVTGPGANVLTF. As DNA, the CDR3 is TGTGCCAGCAGCGTCACAGGCCCTGGGGCCAACGTCCTGACTTTC.

The chain has TRBV7-2 and TRBJ1-5; tentatively, D is TRBD1 (6 bases). There are 16 residues in the CDR3. CDR1 is SGHTA, CDR2 FQGNSA, per germline. Trimming pared 5 bases from V and 0 bases from J, leaving 14 bases between. The CDR3 reads CASSVTGTFSNQPQHF. The CDR3 DNA is TGTGCCAGCAGCGTGACCGGGACATTTAGCAATCAGCCCCAGCATTTT. The variable domain in full, completed from reference TRBV7-2 and TRBJ1-5, reads GAGVSQSPSNKVTEKGKDVELRCDPISGHTALYWYRQSLGQGLEFLIYFQGNSAPDKSGLPSDRFSAERTGGSVSTLTIQRTQQEDSAVYLCASSVTGTFSNQPQHFGDGTRLSIL.

This clone is a singleton in its sample. The J gene is TRBJ1-5, the V gene TRBV18; no reliable D call. This CDR3 region has 17 residues. V shed 1 base and J shed 6 bases, with 19 bases lying between them. Germline assignment: CDR1 KGHSH and CDR2 LQKENI. The CDR3 is CASSPRRASGATQPQHF. DNA of the CDR3: TGTGCCAGCTCACCACGGAGGGCGTCGGGAGCAACTCAGCCCCAGCATTTT.

This clone came up a few times. The genes are TRBV7-9 and TRBJ1-1; 11 bases are shared with TRBD1. The CDR3 extends over 15 amino acids. The germline V gene encodes CDR1 SEHNR and CDR2 FQNEAQ (reference sequence). V was pared by 4 bases and J by 3 bases, with 4 bases of the junction left unmatched. The CDR3 nucleotides are TGTGCCAGCAGCTCCGGACAGGGGGCTGACACTGAAGCTTTCTTT. It yields the protein CASSSGQGADTEAFF.

The chain is built from TRBV4-2 and TRBJ2-7; D is unresolved. The CDR3 consists of 13 residues. The germline V gene encodes CDR1 LGHNA and CDR2 YNFKEQ. V lost 3 bases and J lost 1, with 7 bases in between. The CDR3 loop reads CASSQPGSYEQYF. CDR3 nucleotides: TGTGCCAGCAGCCAGCCCGGGTCCTACGAGCAGTACTTC.

The gene calls are TRBV9 and TRBJ2-3, with D hard to call. The V gene lost 0 bases and the J gene lost 1 base, with 6 bases spanning the gap. The CDR3 sequence is 14 residues long. Germline V lookup: CDR1 SGDLS, CDR2 YYNGEE. The CDR3 region has the DNA TGTGCCAGCAGCGTAGTAGGAGGCACAGATACGCAGTATTTT. Translating gives CASSVVGGTDTQYF. The variable domain in full, with the rest retrieved from reference TRBV9 and TRBJ2-3, is DSGVTQTPKHLITATGQRVTLRCSPRSGDLSVYWYQQSLDQGLQFLIQYYNGEERAKGNILERFSAQQFPDLHSELNLSSLELGDSALYFCASSVVGGTDTQYFGPGTRLTVL.

This clone was found a few times. The chain carries TRBV9 and TRBJ1-4; TRBD1 agrees at 7 bases. CDR1 and CDR2 from the germline V gene are SGDLS and YYNGEE. This CDR3 is 13 amino acids long. The V and J ends lost 5 bases and 10 bases, in that order; junction bases with no gene match: 8. DNA of the CDR3: TGTGCCAGCAGACAGGGGCAAAGTGGAAAACTGTTTTTT. Protein sequence: CASRQGQSGKLFF.